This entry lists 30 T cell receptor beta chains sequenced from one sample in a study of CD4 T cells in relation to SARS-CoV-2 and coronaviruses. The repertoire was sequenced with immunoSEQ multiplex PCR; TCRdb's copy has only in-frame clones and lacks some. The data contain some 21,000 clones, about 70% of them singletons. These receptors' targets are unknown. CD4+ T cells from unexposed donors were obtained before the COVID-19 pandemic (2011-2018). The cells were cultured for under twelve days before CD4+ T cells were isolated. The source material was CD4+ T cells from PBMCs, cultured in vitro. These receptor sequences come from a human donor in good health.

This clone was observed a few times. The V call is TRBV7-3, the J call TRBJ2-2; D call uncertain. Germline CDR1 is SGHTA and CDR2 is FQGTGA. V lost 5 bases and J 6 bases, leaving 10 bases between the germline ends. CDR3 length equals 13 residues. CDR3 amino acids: CASSNVAPGELFF. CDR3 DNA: TGTGCCAGCAGCAACGTGGCACCCGGGGAGCTGTTTTTT. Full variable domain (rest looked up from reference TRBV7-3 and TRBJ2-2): GAGVSQTPSNKVTEKGKYVELRCDPISGHTALYWYRQSLGQGPEFLIYFQGTGAADDSGLPNDRFFAVRPEGSVSTLKIQRTERGDSAVYLCASSNVAPGELFFGEGSRLTVL.

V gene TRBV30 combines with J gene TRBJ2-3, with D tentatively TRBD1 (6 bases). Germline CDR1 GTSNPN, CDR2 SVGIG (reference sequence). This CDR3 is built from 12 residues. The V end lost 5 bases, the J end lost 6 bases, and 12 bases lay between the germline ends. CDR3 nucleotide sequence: TGTGCCTGGGGCCCAGGGGAGGATACGCAGTATTTT. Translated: CAWGPGEDTQYF.

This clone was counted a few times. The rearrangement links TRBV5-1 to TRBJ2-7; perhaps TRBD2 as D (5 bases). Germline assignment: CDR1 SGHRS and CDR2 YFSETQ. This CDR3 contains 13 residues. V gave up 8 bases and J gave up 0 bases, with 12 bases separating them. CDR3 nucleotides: TGCGCCAGACCGGGATGGAGCTCCTACGAGCAGTACTTC. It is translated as CARPGWSSYEQYF.

Here the CDR3 DNA reads TGTGCCAGCAGCTACACGCGGTACAATGAGCAGTTCTTC. Its translation: CASSYTRYNEQFF. The rearrangement links TRBV7-3 to TRBJ2-1; D is undetermined. CDR3 size: 13 residues. CDR1 and CDR2 (germline): SGHTA, FQGTGA. The V end was cut by 4 bases, the J end by 4 bases, with 8 bases between.

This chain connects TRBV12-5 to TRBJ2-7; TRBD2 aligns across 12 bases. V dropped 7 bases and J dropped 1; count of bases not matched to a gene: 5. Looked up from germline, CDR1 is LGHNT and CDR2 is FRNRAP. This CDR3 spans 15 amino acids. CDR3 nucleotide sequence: TGTGCTAGTGCCTCAGGACTAGCGGGATCCTACGAGCAGTACTTC. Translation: CASASGLAGSYEQYF.

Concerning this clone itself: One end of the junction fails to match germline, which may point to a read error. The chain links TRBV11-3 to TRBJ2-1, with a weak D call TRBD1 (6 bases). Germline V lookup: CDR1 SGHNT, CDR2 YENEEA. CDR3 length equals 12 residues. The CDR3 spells CASSERDNKQFF. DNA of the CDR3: TGTGCCAGCAGCGAAAGGGACAATAAGCAGTTCTTC.

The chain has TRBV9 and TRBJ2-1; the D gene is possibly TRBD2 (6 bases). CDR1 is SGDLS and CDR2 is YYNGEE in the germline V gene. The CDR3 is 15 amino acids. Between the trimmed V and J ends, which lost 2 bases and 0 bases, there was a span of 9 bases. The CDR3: CASSVVAVSYNEQFF. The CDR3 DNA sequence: TGTGCCAGCAGCGTTGTAGCGGTCTCCTACAATGAGCAGTTCTTC. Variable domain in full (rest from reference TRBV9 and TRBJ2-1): DSGVTQTPKHLITATGQRVTLRCSPRSGDLSVYWYQQSLDQGLQFLIQYYNGEERAKGNILERFSAQQFPDLHSELNLSSLELGDSALYFCASSVVAVSYNEQFFGPGTRLTVL.

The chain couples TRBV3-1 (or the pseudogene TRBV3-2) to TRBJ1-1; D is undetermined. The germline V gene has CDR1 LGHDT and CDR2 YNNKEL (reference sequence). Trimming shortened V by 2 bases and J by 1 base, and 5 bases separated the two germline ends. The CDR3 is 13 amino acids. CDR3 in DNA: TGTGCCAGCAGCCAACCCGCGAACACTGAAGCTTTCTTT. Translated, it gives CASSQPANTEAFF.

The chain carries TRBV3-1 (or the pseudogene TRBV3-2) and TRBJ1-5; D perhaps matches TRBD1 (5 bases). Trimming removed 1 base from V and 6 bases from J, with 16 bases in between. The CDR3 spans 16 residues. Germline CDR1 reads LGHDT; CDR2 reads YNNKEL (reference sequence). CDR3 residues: CASSQGPGGILQPQHF. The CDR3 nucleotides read TGTGCCAGCAGCCAAGGGCCCGGGGGGATCCTTCAGCCCCAGCATTTT.

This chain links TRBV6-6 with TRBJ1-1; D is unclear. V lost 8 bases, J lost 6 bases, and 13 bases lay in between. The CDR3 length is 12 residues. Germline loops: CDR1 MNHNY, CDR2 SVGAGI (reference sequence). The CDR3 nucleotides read TGTGCCAGCTTTGGGTTGAGGCCTGAAGCTTTCTTT. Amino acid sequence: CASFGLRPEAFF.

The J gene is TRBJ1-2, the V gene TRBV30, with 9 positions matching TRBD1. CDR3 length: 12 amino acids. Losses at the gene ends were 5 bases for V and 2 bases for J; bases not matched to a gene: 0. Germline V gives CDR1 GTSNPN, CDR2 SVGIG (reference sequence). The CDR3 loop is CAWGTGNYGYTF. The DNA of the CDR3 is TGTGCCTGGGGGACAGGGAACTATGGCTACACCTTC.

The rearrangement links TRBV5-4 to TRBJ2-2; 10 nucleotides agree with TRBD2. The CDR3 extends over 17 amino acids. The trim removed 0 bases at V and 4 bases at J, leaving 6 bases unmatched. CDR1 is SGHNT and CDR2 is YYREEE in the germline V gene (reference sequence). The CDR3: CASSLGLAGIITGELFF. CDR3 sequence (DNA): TGTGCCAGCAGCTTGGGACTAGCGGGTATAATCACCGGGGAGCTGTTTTTT.

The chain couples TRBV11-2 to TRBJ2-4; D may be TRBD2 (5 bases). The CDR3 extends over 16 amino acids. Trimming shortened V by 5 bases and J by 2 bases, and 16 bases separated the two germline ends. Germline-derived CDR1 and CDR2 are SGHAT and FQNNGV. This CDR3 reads CASSGLSSSTKNIQYF. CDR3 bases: TGTGCCAGCAGCGGACTCTCCTCCAGTACCAAAAACATTCAGTACTTC.

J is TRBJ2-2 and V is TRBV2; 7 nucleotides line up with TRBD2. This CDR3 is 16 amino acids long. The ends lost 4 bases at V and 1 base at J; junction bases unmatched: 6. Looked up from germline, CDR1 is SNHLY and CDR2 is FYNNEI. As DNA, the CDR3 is TGTGCCAGCAGTGCCGGGAGGACCCAGAACACCGGGGAGCTGTTTTTT. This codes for CASSAGRTQNTGELFF.

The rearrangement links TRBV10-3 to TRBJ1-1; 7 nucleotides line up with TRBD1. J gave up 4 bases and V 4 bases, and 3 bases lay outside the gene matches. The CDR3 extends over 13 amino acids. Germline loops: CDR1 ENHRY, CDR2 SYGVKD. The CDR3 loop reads CAISGRDSTEAFF. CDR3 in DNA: TGTGCCATCAGTGGCCGGGACAGCACTGAAGCTTTCTTT.

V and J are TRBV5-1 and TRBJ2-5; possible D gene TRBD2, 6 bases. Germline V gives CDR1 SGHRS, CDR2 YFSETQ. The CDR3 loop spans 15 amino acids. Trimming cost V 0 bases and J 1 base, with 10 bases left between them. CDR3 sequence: CASSLVRGTQETQYF. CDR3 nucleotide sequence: TGCGCCAGCAGCTTGGTTCGGGGGACCCAAGAGACCCAGTACTTC.

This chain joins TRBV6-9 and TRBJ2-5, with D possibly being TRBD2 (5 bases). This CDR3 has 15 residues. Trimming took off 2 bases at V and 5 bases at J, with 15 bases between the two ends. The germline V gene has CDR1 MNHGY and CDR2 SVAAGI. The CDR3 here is CASSYGRNRGETQYF. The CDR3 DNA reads TGTGCCAGCAGTTATGGAAGAAACCGAGGGGAGACCCAGTACTTC.

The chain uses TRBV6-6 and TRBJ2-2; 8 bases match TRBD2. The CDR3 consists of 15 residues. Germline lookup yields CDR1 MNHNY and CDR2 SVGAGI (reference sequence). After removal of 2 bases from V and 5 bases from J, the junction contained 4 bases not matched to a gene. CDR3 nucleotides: TGTGCCAGCAGTTACGCGCGGGGGGATACCGGGGAGCTGTTTTTT. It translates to CASSYARGDTGELFF.

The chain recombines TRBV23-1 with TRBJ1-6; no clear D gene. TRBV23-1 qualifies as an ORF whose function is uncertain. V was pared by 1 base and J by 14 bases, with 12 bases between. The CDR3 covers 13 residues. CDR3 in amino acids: CASSQCARISLHF. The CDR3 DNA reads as TGCGCCAGCAGTCAATGTGCGAGGATATCCCTCCACTTT.

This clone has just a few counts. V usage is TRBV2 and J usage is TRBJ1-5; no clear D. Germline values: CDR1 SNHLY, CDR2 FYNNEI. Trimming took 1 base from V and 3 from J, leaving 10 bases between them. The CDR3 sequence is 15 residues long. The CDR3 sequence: CASSEEGGPNQPQHF. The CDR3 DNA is TGTGCCAGCAGTGAAGAGGGAGGGCCCAATCAGCCCCAGCATTTT. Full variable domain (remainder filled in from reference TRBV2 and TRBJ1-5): EPEVTQTPSHQVTQMGQEVILRCVPISNHLYFYWYRQILGQKVEFLVSFYNNEISEKSEIFDDQFSVERPDGSNFTLKIRSTKLEDSAMYFCASSEEGGPNQPQHFGDGTRLSIL.

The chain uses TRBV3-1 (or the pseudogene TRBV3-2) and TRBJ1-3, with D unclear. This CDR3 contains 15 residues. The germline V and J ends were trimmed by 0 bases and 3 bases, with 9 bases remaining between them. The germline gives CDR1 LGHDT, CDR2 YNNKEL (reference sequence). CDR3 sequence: CASSQDGRVGNTIYF. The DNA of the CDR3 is TGTGCCAGCAGCCAAGATGGTAGGGTTGGAAACACCATATATTTT.

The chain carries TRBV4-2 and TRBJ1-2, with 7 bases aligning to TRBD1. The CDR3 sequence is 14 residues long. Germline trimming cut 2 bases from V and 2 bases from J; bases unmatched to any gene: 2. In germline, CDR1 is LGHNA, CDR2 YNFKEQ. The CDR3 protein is CASSQLQGNYGYTF. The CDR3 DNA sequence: TGTGCCAGCAGCCAACTACAGGGGAACTATGGCTACACCTTC.

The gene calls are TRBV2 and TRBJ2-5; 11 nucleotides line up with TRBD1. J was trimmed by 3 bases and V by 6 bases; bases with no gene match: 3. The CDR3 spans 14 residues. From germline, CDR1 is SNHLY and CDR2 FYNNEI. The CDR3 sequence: CASRRDRGKETQYF. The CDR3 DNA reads TGTGCCAGCAGGCGGGACAGGGGGAAAGAGACCCAGTACTTC. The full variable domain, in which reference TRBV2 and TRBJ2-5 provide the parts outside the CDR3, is EPEVTQTPSHQVTQMGQEVILRCVPISNHLYFYWYRQILGQKVEFLVSFYNNEISEKSEIFDDQFSVERPDGSNFTLKIRSTKLEDSAMYFCASRRDRGKETQYFGPGTRLLVL.

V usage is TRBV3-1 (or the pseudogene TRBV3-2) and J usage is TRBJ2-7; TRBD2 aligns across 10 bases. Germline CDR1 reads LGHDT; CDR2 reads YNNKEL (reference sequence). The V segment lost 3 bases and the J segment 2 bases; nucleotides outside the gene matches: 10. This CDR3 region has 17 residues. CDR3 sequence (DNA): TGTGCCAGCAGCCAGAGACTGGGACTAGCGCATGCCTACGAGCAGTACTTC. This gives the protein CASSQRLGLAHAYEQYF.

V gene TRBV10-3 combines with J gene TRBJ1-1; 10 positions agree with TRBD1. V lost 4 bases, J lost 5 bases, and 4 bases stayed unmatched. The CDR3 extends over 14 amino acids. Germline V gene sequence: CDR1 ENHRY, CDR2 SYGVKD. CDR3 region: CAISGDRGGTEAFF. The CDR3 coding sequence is TGTGCCATCAGTGGGGACAGGGGAGGTACTGAAGCTTTCTTT.

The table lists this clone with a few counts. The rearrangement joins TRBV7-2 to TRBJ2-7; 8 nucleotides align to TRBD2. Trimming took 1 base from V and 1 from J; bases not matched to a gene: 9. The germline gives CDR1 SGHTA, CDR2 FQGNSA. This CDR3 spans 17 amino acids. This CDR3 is CASSLETGGPWSYEQYF. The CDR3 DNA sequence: TGTGCCAGCAGCTTAGAGACGGGAGGGCCCTGGTCCTACGAGCAGTACTTC.

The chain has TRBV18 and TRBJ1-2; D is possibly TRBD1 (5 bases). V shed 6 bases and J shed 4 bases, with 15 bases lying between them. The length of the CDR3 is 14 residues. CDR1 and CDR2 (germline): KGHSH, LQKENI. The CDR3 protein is CASSPEGQGYGYTF. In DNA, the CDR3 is TGTGCCAGCTCCCCAGAAGGGCAGGGCTATGGCTACACCTTC.

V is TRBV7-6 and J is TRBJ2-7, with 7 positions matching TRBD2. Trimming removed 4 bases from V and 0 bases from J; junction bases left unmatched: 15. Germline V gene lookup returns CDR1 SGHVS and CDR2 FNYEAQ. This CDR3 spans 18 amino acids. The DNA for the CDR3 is TGTGCCAGCAGCTCCCAGGGACTATTCCTACATTCCTCCTACGAGCAGTACTTC. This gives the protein CASSSQGLFLHSSYEQYF.

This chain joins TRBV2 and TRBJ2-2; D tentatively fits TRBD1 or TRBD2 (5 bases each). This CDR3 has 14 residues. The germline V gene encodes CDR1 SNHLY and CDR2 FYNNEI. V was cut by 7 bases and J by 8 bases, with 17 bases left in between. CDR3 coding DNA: TGTGCCAGCACTCCCGGGGACGGGTGGGGGGAGCTGTTTTTT. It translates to CASTPGDGWGELFF.

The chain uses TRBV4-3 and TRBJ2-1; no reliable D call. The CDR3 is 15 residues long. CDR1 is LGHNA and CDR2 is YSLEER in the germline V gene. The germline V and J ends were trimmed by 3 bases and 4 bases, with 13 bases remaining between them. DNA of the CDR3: TGCGCCAGCAGCCAGGATCAGACTCCTTACAATGAGCAGTTCTTC. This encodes CASSQDQTPYNEQFF.